This T cell receptor beta chain originates from a study of blood T cell repertoires in COVID-19. Measured with immunoSEQ multiplex PCR; TCRdb has only the in-frame clones, and not every one. This sample has roughly 250,000 clones; 70% to 90% occur once, and the top ten carry about 3.5%. CDR3 size: 15 residues. From germline, CDR1 is SGHAT and CDR2 FQNNGV. Trimming removed 2 bases from V and 4 bases from J, with 14 bases in between. The sample comprised PBMCs or T cells enriched from blood (not recorded which). The genes are TRBV11-2 and TRBJ1-2, with a tentative D call TRBD1 (5 bases). The TCR was taken from a woman between 40 and 55 years old with acute COVID-19. In nucleotides, the CDR3 is TGTGCCAGCAGCTTACAGGGCGGCCTGGGCTATGGCTACACCTTC. Translated, it gives CASSLQGGLGYGYTF.